Shown below are 4 T cell receptor beta chains from a single sample sequenced in a study of blood T cells in healthy people across ages. Through a sample-barcoded 5' primer and a J-beta primer mix, a second PCR was run for about 6 to 11 cycles. TCRdb reprocessed the 5' RACE reads via MiXCR and lists one record per CDR3 protein. The table lists about 2 million distinct CDR3 sequences, just under 50% of them singletons, with approximately 2.1% in the top ten. Material: blood. These receptors all stem from a woman in her 40s in good health.

Written as DNA, the CDR3 is TGCAGTGCTATTAAGACTAGCGGGCATTTAGATACGCAGTATTTT. Protein: CSAIKTSGHLDTQYF. V gene TRBV20-1 combines with J gene TRBJ2-3; 10 bases are a match to TRBD2. Germline V gives CDR1 DFQATT, CDR2 SNEGSKA (reference sequence). This CDR3 contains 15 residues. The V and J ends lost 4 bases and 5 bases, in that order; junction bases with no gene match: 9.

The chain carries TRBV20-1 and TRBJ2-1, with D unclear. This CDR3 contains 12 residues. CDR1 and CDR2 (germline): DFQATT, SNEGSKA (reference sequence). V dropped 6 bases and J dropped 7 bases, with 13 bases sitting between them. CDR3 coding DNA: TGCAGTGCAACCTCCCTTGCGAATGAGCAGTTCTTC. It specifies CSATSLANEQFF.

In this sample, this clonotype turned up a few times. The chain employs TRBV6-2 or TRBV6-3 and TRBJ2-3; the match to TRBD1 covers 8 bases. V dropped 6 bases and J dropped 4; count of bases not matched to a gene: 18. CDR1 and CDR2 from the germline V gene are MNHEY and SVGEGT. The CDR3 loop spans 18 amino acids. For the CDR3, the DNA is TGTGCCAGCAGGCCTCACACCCAGGGACAGGTGCCGGCAGATACGCAGTATTTT. It codes for CASRPHTQGQVPADTQYF.

There are a few counts of this clonotype. This chain uses TRBV6-1 with TRBJ2-6; TRBD1 might be the D (6 bases). The germline gives CDR1 MNHNS, CDR2 SASEGT. The germline V and J ends were trimmed by 4 bases and 0 bases, with 10 bases remaining between them. The length of the CDR3 is 16 residues. DNA of the CDR3: TGTGCCAGCAGTGGACAGGTAACCTCTGGGGCCAACGTCCTGACTTTC. Translation: CASSGQVTSGANVLTF.